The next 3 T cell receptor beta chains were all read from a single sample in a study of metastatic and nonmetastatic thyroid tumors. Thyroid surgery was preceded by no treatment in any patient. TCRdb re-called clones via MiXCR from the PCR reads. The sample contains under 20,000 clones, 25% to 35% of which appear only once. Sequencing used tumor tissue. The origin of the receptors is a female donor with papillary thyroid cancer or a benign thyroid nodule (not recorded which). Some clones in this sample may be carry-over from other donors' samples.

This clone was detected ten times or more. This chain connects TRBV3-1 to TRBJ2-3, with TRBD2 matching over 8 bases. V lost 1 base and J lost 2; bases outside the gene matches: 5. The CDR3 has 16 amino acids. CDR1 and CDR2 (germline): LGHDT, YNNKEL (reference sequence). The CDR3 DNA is TGTGCCAGCAGCCAAGTATACGGGAGGGTCACAGATACGCAGTATTTT. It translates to CASSQVYGRVTDTQYF.

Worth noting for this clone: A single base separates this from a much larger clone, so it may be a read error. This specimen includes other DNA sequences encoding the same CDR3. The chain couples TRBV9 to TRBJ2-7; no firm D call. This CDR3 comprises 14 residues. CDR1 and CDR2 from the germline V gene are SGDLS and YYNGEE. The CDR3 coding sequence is TGTGCCAGCAGCGTAGGGTCCGATTCCTACGGGCAGTATTTC. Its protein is CASSVGSDSYGQYF. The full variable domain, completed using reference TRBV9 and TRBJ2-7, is DSGVTQTPKHLITATGQRVTLRCSPRSGDLSVYWYQQSLDQGLQFLIQYYNGEERAKGNILERFSAQQFPDLHSELNLSSLELGDSALYFCASSVGSDSYGQYFGPGTRLTVT.

The CDR3: CATLGIPSTDTQYF. Written as DNA, the CDR3 is TGTGCCACACTGGGAATACCTAGCACAGATACGCAGTATTTT. The V call is TRBV10-3, the J call TRBJ2-3; D unclear. Trimming removed 10 bases at V and 0 bases at J, with 14 bases between. The CDR3 covers 14 residues. Germline-derived CDR1 and CDR2 are ENHRY and SYGVKD.